Below, 14 T cell receptor beta chains from the same sample are listed, as sequenced in a study of blood T cell repertoires in COVID-19. Profiled with immunoSEQ multiplex PCR; TCRdb holds only in-frame clones, not every one. Altogether over 200,000 clones are present, more than 75% being singletons, with the ten largest covering roughly 11%. Sequenced material: peripheral blood. Source of these receptors: a man aged 45 to 65 with COVID-19, enrolled during active disease.

This clone has just one count. The J gene is TRBJ2-7, the V gene TRBV6-5; 9 positions match TRBD1. Germline V CDR1 and CDR2: MNHEY, SVGAGI. The ends lost 2 bases at V and 6 bases at J; junction bases unmatched: 2. This CDR3 is 13 amino acids long. DNA for the CDR3: TGTGCCAGCAGTTACCAGACAGGGGGCGAGCAGTACTTC. Amino acid sequence: CASSYQTGGEQYF.

The chain couples TRBV6-5 to TRBJ2-3; 8 bases align to TRBD2. The CDR3 totals 14 residues. J lost 2 bases, V lost 6 bases, and 4 bases had no gene match. CDR1 is MNHEY, CDR2 SVGAGI, per germline. CDR3 sequence: CASRRGDLTDTQYF. The CDR3 DNA is TGTGCCAGCAGGCGGGGGGACCTCACAGATACGCAGTATTTT.

The CDR3, as DNA: TGTGCCAGCAGTGAATACCAGGGTATTTCAGGAAACACCATATATTTT. Translation gives CASSEYQGISGNTIYF. V is TRBV2 and J is TRBJ1-3, with D maybe TRBD1 (5 bases). The CDR3 is made up of 16 amino acids. CDR1 is SNHLY, CDR2 FYNNEI, per germline. Trimming cost V 2 bases and J 4 bases, with 15 bases left between them.

The CDR3 DNA follows: TGTGCCAGCAGTTTCGCGGGAAACACCGGGGAGCTGTTTTTT. It specifies CASSFAGNTGELFF. The chain couples TRBV25-1 to TRBJ2-2; weak D call: TRBD2 (6 bases). V was trimmed by 5 bases and J by 2 bases, leaving 9 bases between them. Germline V CDR1 and CDR2: MGHDK, SYGVNS. The CDR3 is 14 amino acids.

The chain recombines TRBV19 with TRBJ2-1, with TRBD2 matching over 10 bases. Looked up from germline, CDR1 is LNHDA and CDR2 is SQIVND (reference sequence). This CDR3 has 15 residues. After removal of 3 bases from V and 9 bases from J, the junction contained 8 bases not matched to a gene. Written as DNA, the CDR3 is TGTGCCAGTAGTATCCGAGCGGGAGGGCCGGGTGAGCAGTTCTTC. Protein product: CASSIRAGGPGEQFF.

The chain uses TRBV18 and TRBJ1-5; no firm D call. Germline CDR1 and CDR2: KGHSH and LQKENI. The CDR3 runs to 14 residues. Trimming took off 3 bases at V and 2 bases at J, with 8 bases between the two ends. The CDR3 reads CASSPDNGNQPQHF. The CDR3 DNA reads as TGTGCCAGCTCACCCGACAACGGCAATCAGCCCCAGCATTTT.

The V call is TRBV25-1, the J call TRBJ2-3; D might be TRBD1 (6 bases). V lost 0 bases and J lost 2, with 15 bases in between. Looked up from germline, CDR1 is MGHDK and CDR2 is SYGVNS. This CDR3 is built from 17 residues. This CDR3 reads CASSEYGQTIATDTQYF. CDR3 sequence (DNA): TGTGCCAGCAGTGAATACGGACAGACCATAGCCACAGATACGCAGTATTTT.

This clone was recorded once. The DNA of the CDR3 is TGTGCCAGCAGCTTGGACGAGAGGGCCGGAAACACCATATATTTT. Translated: CASSLDERAGNTIYF. The V gene is TRBV5-8, the J gene TRBJ1-3; D remains unclear. The CDR3 runs 15 residues. Germline CDR1 is SGHTS and CDR2 is YDEGEE. V was shortened by 0 bases and J by 4 bases, with 11 bases between the two germline ends.

The chain recombines TRBV18 with TRBJ2-7; TRBD2 might be the D (5 bases). V shed 5 bases and J shed 6 bases, with 17 bases lying between them. Germline CDR1 and CDR2: KGHSH and LQKENI. The CDR3 runs 14 residues. The CDR3 coding sequence is TGTGCCAGCTCAATTAGCGTGGTCGAAGGCGAGCAGTACTTC. Protein: CASSISVVEGEQYF.

The chain recombines TRBV5-1 with TRBJ1-1, with D unresolved. This CDR3 spans 12 amino acids. Germline CDR1 and CDR2: SGHRS and YFSETQ. V gave up 0 bases and J gave up 9 bases, with 9 bases separating them. CDR3 amino acids: CASSLESGKAFF. The CDR3 DNA is TGCGCCAGCAGCTTGGAATCGGGGAAAGCTTTCTTT.

CDR3 sequence reads: CASSLGGLAGVTDTQYF. The CDR3 bases are TGTGCCAGCAGCTTAGGGGGACTAGCGGGAGTCACAGATACGCAGTATTTT. The gene calls are TRBV11-2 and TRBJ2-3, with 14 bases identical to TRBD2. The germline V gene has CDR1 SGHAT and CDR2 FQNNGV. The J segment lost 2 bases and the V segment lost 1 base, leaving 2 bases of the junction unmatched. This CDR3 region has 17 residues.

This clone was counted a single time. The rearrangement joins TRBV18 to TRBJ1-6, with 9 nucleotides matching TRBD1. Germline CDR1 reads KGHSH; CDR2 reads LQKENI. J was trimmed by 11 bases and V by 1 base; bases with no gene match: 9. This CDR3 has 16 amino acids. The CDR3 bases are TGTGCCAGCTCACCACGTGAGGACAGGGGTTCTGCACCCCTCCACTTT. Protein product: CASSPREDRGSAPLHF. Together with reference TRBV18 and TRBJ1-6, the CDR3 gives the full variable domain: NAGVMQNPRHLVRRRGQEARLRCSPMKGHSHVYWYRQLPEEGLKFMVYLQKENIIDESGMPKERFSAEFPKEGPSILRIQQVVRGDSAAYFCASSPREDRGSAPLHFGNGTRLTVT.

The chain has TRBV24-1 and TRBJ2-3; no firm D call. Germline V gene sequence: CDR1 KGHDR, CDR2 SFDVKD. The CDR3 has 14 amino acids. Trimming took 5 bases from V and 2 from J, leaving 10 bases between them. CDR3 sequence: CATSGPGDTDTQYF. The CDR3 bases are TGTGCCACCAGTGGTCCAGGCGACACAGATACGCAGTATTTT.

The chain recombines TRBV2 with TRBJ2-1; 7 nucleotides agree with TRBD2. Germline loops: CDR1 SNHLY, CDR2 FYNNEI. CDR3 size: 13 residues. Trimming cost V 4 bases and J 5 bases; bases outside gene matches: 2. CDR3 nucleotide sequence: TGTGCCAGCAGTGCGAGCGGGGACAATGAGCAGTTCTTC. It yields the protein CASSASGDNEQFF. Based on the CDR3 plus reference TRBV2 and TRBJ2-1, the full variable domain is EPEVTQTPSHQVTQMGQEVILRCVPISNHLYFYWYRQILGQKVEFLVSFYNNEISEKSEIFDDQFSVERPDGSNFTLKIRSTKLEDSAMYFCASSASGDNEQFFGPGTRLTVL.